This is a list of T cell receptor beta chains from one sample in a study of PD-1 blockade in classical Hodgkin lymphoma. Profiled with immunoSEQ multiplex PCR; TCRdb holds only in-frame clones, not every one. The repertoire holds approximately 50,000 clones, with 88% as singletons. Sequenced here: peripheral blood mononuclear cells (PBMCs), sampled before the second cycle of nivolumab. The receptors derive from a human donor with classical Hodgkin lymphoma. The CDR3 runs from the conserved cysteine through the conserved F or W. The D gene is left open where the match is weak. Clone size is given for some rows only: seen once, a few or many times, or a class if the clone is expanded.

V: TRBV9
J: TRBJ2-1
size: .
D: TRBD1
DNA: TGTGCCAGCAGCGTAGTAACAGGGGGCATTAATGAGCAGTTCTTC
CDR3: CASSVVTGGINEQFF

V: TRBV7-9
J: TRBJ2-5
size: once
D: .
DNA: TGTGCCAGCAGCTTAGAGCAGGGACCACAAGAGACCCAGTACTTC
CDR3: CASSLEQGPQETQYF

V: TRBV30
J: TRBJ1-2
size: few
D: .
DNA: TGTGCCTGGAGTGTAGAGGCTAACTATGGCTACACCTTC
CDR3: CAWSVEANYGYTF

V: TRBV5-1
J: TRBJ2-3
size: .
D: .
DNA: TGCGCCAGCAGCCCGGCCGCTAGCACAGATACGCAGTATTTT
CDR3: CASSPAASTDTQYF

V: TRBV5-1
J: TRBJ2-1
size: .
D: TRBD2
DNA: TGCGCCAGCAGCTTAGCGGGAGAGTCCTACAATGAGCAGTTCTTC
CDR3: CASSLAGESYNEQFF

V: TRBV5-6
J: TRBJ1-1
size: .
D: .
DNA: TGTGCCAGCAGCTTGGCAGGTCACACCATGGGGACTGAAGCTTTCTTT
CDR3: CASSLAGHTMGTEAFF

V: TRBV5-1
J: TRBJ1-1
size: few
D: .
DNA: TGCGCCAGCAGCCCCCCCACAGTGAACACTGAAGCTTTCTTT
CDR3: CASSPPTVNTEAFF

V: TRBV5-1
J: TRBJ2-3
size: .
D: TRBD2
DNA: TGCGCCAGCAGCCCAGTACTAGCGGGGTCGGGCACAGATACGCAGTATTTT
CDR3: CASSPVLAGSGTDTQYF

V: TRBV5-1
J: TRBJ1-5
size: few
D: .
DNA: TGCGCCAGCAGCTTGGAAGACGGGCAGCCCCAGCATTTT
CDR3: CASSLEDGQPQHF

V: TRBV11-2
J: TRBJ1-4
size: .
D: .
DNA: TGTGCCAGCAGCTTTTCTCCTAATGAAAAACTGTTTTTT
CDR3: CASSFSPNEKLFF

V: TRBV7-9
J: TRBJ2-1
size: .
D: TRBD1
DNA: TGTGCCAGCAGTCCATCGGGACAGGGGGCCTACAATGAGCAGTTCTTC
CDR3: CASSPSGQGAYNEQFF

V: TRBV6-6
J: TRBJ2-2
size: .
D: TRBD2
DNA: TGTGCCAGCAGCAAGGGACGGGAGGGTAACGGGGAGCTGTTTTTT
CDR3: CASSKGREGNGELFF

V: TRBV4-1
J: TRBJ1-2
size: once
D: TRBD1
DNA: TGCGCCAGCAGCCAAGACTCCGGGACAGGGGGCGTCTATGGCTACACCTTC
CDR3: CASSQDSGTGGVYGYTF

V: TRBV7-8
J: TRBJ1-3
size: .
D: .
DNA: TGTGCCAGCAGCTTGTTATATGGAAACACCATATATTTT
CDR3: CASSLLYGNTIYF

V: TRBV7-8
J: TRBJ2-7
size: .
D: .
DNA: TGTGCCAGCAGCTTAGTTGGCCGGGCGGGGTACGAGCAGTACTTC
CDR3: CASSLVGRAGYEQYF

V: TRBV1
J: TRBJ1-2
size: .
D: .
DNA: TGCACCAGCAGCAAAGAAGGCGGGGTCGGCTACACCTTC
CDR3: CTSSKEGGVGYTF

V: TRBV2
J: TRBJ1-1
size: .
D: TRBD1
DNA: TGTGCCAGCAGTCGGACAGGGTTAAGCACTGAAGCTTTCTTT
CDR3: CASSRTGLSTEAFF

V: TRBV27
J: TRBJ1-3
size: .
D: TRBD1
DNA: TGTGCCAGCAGTTCCTACCCCCGCCGGACAGGGGGTAGCTCTGGAAACACCATATATTTT
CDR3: CASSSYPRRTGGSSGNTIYF

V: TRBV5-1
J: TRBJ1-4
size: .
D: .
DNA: TGCGCCAGCAGCTTGGTAGGGATGAGCGGAGAAAAACTGTTTTTT
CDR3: CASSLVGMSGEKLFF

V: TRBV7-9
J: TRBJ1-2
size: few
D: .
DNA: TGTGCCAGCAGCTTAGCCCGGGGCGGCTTTTATGGCTACACCTTC
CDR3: CASSLARGGFYGYTF

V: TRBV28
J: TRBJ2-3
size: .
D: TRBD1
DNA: TGTGCCAGCAGTCCGCCGCCGGGACAGGGGGAAGATACGCAGTATTTT
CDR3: CASSPPPGQGEDTQYF

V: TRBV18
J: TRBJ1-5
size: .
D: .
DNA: TGTGCCAGCTCACCAGGGGAGACCAATCAGCCCCAGCATTTT
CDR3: CASSPGETNQPQHF

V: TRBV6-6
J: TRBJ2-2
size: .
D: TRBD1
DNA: TGTGCCAGTGGTGCGCTGGGACAGGGTACCGGGGAGCTGTTTTTT
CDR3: CASGALGQGTGELFF

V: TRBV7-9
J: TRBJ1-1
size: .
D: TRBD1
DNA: TGTGCCAGCAGCTTAGATCAGGGGGCAAAAACTTTCTTT
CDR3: CASSLDQGAKTFF

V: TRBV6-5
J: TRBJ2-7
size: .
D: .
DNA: TGTGCCAGCAGTCAAAACAGGGTTGTCACCTACGAGCAGTACTTC
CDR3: CASSQNRVVTYEQYF

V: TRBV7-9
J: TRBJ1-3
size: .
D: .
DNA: TGTGCCAGCACCCGAGGAGCTGGGGTCTCTGGAAACACCATATATTTT
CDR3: CASTRGAGVSGNTIYF

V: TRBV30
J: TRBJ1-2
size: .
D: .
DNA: TGTGCCTGGAGTGTAGGGGCGAGGGATGGCTACACCTTC
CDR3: CAWSVGARDGYTF

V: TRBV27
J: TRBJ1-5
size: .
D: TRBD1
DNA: TGTGCCAGCATACCTTTAGGACAGGGGAATATCAATCAGCCCCAGCATTTT
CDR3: CASIPLGQGNINQPQHF

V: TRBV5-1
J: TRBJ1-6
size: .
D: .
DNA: TGCGCCAGCAGCTTGGTCGTAGGGGGAGGTTCACCCCTCCACTTT
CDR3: CASSLVVGGGSPLHF

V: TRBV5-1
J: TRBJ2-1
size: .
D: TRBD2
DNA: TGCGCCAGCAGCTTTACTAGCGGCTCCTACAATGAGCAGTTCTTC
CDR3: CASSFTSGSYNEQFF

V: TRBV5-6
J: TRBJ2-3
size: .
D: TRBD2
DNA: TGTGCCAGCAGCTTGGTATTGGCGGGGGGGGCAGATACGCAGTATTTT
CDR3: CASSLVLAGGADTQYF

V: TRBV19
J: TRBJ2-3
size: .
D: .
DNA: TGTGCCAGTACTATCCGGAGGGGGGGGTCTCAAGATACGCAGTATTTT
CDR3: CASTIRRGGSQDTQYF

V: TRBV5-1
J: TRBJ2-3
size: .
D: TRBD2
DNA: TGCGCCAGCAGCCCGCTAGCGGGGGTAGATACGCAGTATTTT
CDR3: CASSPLAGVDTQYF

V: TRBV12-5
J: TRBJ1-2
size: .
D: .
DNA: TGTGCTAGTGGTGTGTCGGGGGGACTCTTGGGCGGCTACACCTTC
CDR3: CASGVSGGLLGGYTF

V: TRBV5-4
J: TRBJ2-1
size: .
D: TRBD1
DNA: TGTGCCAGCAGTCCCCCGGGACAGGAGAGCTCCTACAATGAGCAGTTCTTC
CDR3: CASSPPGQESSYNEQFF

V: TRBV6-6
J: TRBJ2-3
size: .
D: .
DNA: TGTGCCAGCAGTCATCGATTCGCAGATACGCAGTATTTT
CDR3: CASSHRFADTQYF

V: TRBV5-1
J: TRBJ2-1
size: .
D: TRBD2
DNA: TGCGCCAGCGGGGTATTACTAGCGGGGGGGCGCAATGAGCAGTTCTTC
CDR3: CASGVLLAGGRNEQFF

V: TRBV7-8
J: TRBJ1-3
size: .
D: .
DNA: TGTGCCAGCAGCTTAGCCCCATCTGGAAACACCATATATTTT
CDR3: CASSLAPSGNTIYF

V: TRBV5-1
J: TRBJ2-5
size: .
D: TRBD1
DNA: TGCGCCAGCAGCTCCGACAGGGGGCAGGTGACCCAGTACTTC
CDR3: CASSSDRGQVTQYF

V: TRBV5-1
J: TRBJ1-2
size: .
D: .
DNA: TGCGCCAGCAGCGACCCGCAGCGGGGCTACACCTTC
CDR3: CASSDPQRGYTF

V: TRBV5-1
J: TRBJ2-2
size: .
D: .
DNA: TGCGCCAGCAGCTTGGAGGGGTCCGCCGGGGAGCTGTTTTTT
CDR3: CASSLEGSAGELFF

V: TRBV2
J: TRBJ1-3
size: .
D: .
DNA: TGTGCCAGCAGTTTAACCACCGGGACACCCTCTGGAAACACCATATATTTT
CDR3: CASSLTTGTPSGNTIYF

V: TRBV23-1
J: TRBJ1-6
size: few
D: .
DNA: TGCGCCAGCAGTCTCCCAGGGCCGGACTTAAATTCACCCCTCCACTTT
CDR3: CASSLPGPDLNSPLHF

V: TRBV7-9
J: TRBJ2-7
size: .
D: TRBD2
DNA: TGTGCCAGCAGCTTGACACTAGCGGGGCCCGAGCAGTACTTC
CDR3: CASSLTLAGPEQYF